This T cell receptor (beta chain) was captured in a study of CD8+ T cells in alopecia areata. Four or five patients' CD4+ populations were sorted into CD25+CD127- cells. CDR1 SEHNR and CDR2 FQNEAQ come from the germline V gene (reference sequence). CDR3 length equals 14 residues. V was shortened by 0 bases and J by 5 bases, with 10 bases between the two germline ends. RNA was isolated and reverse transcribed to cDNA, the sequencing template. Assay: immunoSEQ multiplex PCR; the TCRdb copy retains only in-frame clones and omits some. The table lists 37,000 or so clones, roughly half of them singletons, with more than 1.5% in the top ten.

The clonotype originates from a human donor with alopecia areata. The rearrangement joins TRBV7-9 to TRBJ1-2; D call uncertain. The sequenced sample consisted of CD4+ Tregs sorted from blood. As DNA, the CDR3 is TGTGCCAGCAGCTTAGCGGCAGAACGGTATGGCTACACCTTC. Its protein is CASSLAAERYGYTF.